This TCR beta chain is from a study of CXCR3-negative and CXCR3-positive naive CD8 T cells. Study information: The dataset comprises approximately 140 million TRB reads in total, with about 1.5 +/- 0.3 million reads per library. Findings and limits, study-wide: Diversity ran similarly high across both naive subsets but far lower in memory CD8+ cells.

On this clonotype: What it recognizes is unknown.

The TRB cDNA libraries were prepared by 5' RACE with UMI labels. TCRdb re-called the 5' RACE reads; one entry per CDR3 protein, DNA not given. There are more than 45,000 distinct CDR3 sequences in the sample, with about 15% held by the top ten. The V gene's germline CDR1 is SGHDN and CDR2 FVKESK. The CDR3 has 13 residues. This clonotype originated in a human donor in good health. Some clones in this sample may be carry-over from other donors' samples. The chain links TRBV14 to TRBJ1-2; TCRdb gives TRBD1 as the D gene, but with no DNA this cannot be confirmed. Sequenced material: memory CD8+ T cells from blood. The CDR3 reads CASSQGGPTGYTF.